The T cell receptor (beta chain) described here comes from a study of identical twins. General study findings and limits: For out-of-frame beta sequences, excess twin sharing was weaker.

The CDR3 runs 15 residues. V gave up 3 bases and J gave up 7 bases; unmatched junction bases: 13. Per the germline V gene, CDR1 is SGHRS and CDR2 is YFSETQ. Details on this clonotype: Its specificity is unknown.

After template switching added a universal primer site, the resulting cDNA carried unique molecular identifiers. One entry per CDR3 protein results from TCRdb running MiXCR on the 5' RACE reads. Of some 730,000 distinct CDR3 sequences listed, over 15% are singletons. The sample was also linked to a second study, of T cells expressing NK-cell markers.

Sequenced input: PBMCs. The sequence came from a woman under 30 in good health. The chain couples TRBV5-1 to TRBJ2-7; 7 bases are shared with TRBD2. The CDR3 protein is CASSYGTTRLWEQYF. Written as DNA, the CDR3 is TGCGCCAGCAGCTACGGGACTACCCGGCTTTGGGAGCAGTACTTC.